These T cell receptor beta chains were read from a single sample in a study of patients and donors after allogeneic stem cell transplantation. TCRdb ran MiXCR on the RT-PCR reads and lists one entry per CDR3 protein. The sample shows fewer than 200,000 distinct CDR3 sequences, over 25% of them seen only once. The sequencing sample was made of blood, either unsorted or a sorted T cell fraction (not recorded which). All receptors come from a human donor who was either an allogeneic HSCT recipient or a stem cell or donor lymphocyte infusion donor (not recorded which). It is not recorded whose cells these are; they may come from a transplant donor. CDR3s include the opening cysteine and the closing phenylalanine or tryptophan. Each record gives: J gene, D gene, V gene, CDR3 protein. The D gene is left open where the match is weak.

TRBJ2-1 | NA | TRBV9 | CASSRQASSYNEQFF
TRBJ1-2 | NA | TRBV7-2 | CASSLDGRGYTF
TRBJ2-3 | TRBD1 | TRBV24-1 | CATSGREQGAGTDTQYF
TRBJ2-1 | TRBD2 | TRBV5-1 | CASSLETSGSNEQFF
TRBJ2-5 | TRBD1 | TRBV28 | CASHLGQQETQYF
TRBJ1-2 | NA | TRBV12-3/TRBV12-4 | CASSLRGGGYTF
TRBJ1-2 | NA | TRBV29-1 | CSVEVTTELYGYTF
TRBJ1-3 | NA | TRBV4-3 | CASSQGVGPVTIYF
TRBJ2-7 | NA | TRBV5-1 | CASSLAPGYLYEQYF
TRBJ2-5 | NA | TRBV2 | CASSEFEGKTQYF
TRBJ1-5 | NA | TRBV4-1 | CASSQEPNQPQHF
TRBJ2-7 | TRBD1 | TRBV6-2/TRBV6-3 | CATRTGTTYEQYF
TRBJ2-7 | NA | TRBV6-6 | CASTLAESSYEQYF
TRBJ1-1 | TRBD1 | TRBV6-1 | CASNPRTGNTEAFF
TRBJ1-2 | TRBD1 | TRBV25-1 | CASSQTGGKGYGYTF
TRBJ1-5 | NA | TRBV24-1 | CAPPAFFSAGRVYSNQPQHF
TRBJ1-5 | TRBD1 | TRBV27 | CASSFTGGNQPQHF
TRBJ1-3 | NA | TRBV2 | CASSESAIYF
TRBJ2-5 | NA | TRBV7-9 | CASSLDMEAQETQYF
TRBJ2-3 | TRBD1 | TRBV29-1 | CSVELRGDTQYF
TRBJ2-1 | TRBD2 | TRBV10-3 | CAISGSTSSGSYNEQFF
TRBJ2-3 | TRBD2 | TRBV7-8 | CASSLATGLAGGVTQYF
TRBJ2-3 | TRBD2 | TRBV6-1 | CASGLAGTDTQYF
TRBJ2-1 | NA | TRBV29-1 | CSVGTRNNEQFF
TRBJ2-5 | TRBD1 | TRBV7-7 | CASSSRQGKTQYF
TRBJ2-3 | TRBD2 | TRBV7-2 | CASSLVMMTSGRADTQYF
TRBJ1-2 | NA | TRBV7-8 | CASSPGGGYGYTF
TRBJ2-5 | NA | TRBV3-1 | CASSRAGLETQYF
TRBJ2-3 | NA | TRBV20-1 | CSASPRRRTDTQYF
TRBJ2-3 | NA | TRBV5-1 | CASSFQGEDTQYF
TRBJ1-2 | NA | TRBV7-2 | CASSSTPGPYGYTF
TRBJ2-7 | NA | TRBV3-1 | CASSQDRYEQYF
TRBJ1-5 | TRBD1 | TRBV6-5 | CASSDRENQPQHF
TRBJ2-7 | TRBD2 | TRBV6-5 | CASSYGLAGAEEQYF
TRBJ2-2 | TRBD2 | TRBV7-2 | CASSPGLNTGELFF
TRBJ2-1 | NA | TRBV28 | CASRNLYNEQFF
TRBJ1-1 | TRBD1 | TRBV4-3 | CAGSQGTGTDTMNTEAFF
TRBJ2-7 | TRBD2 | TRBV7-6 | CASSSGLVDEQYF
TRBJ2-1 | NA | TRBV11-3 | CASSSSPANEQFF
TRBJ2-1 | NA | TRBV7-9 | CASSSGGSSSYNEQFF
TRBJ1-6 | NA | TRBV5-1 | CASSVQQGVNSPLHF
TRBJ1-2 | NA | TRBV4-3 | CASSQDTDTNYGYTF
TRBJ2-4 | TRBD2 | TRBV12-3/TRBV12-4 | CASRLAGGRNIQYF
TRBJ2-7 | TRBD1 | TRBV27 | CASSLVGQGYYEQYF
TRBJ2-7 | TRBD2 | TRBV27 | CASSPGAGLARQYF
TRBJ2-7 | NA | TRBV5-1 | CASSLGIQGPYEQYF
TRBJ2-5 | NA | TRBV10-3 | CAISARTVKETRYF
TRBJ1-6 | NA | TRBV20-1 | CSASRGPLHF
TRBJ2-7 | NA | TRBV18 | CASSPPAGIYEQYF
TRBJ1-2 | NA | TRBV5-1 | CASSFGGASTGYTF
TRBJ2-7 | TRBD1 | TRBV18 | CASSGPLDRAYEQYF